The 7 T cell receptor beta chains presented below share a single source sample, sequenced in a study of cytomegalovirus exposure and HLA in healthy donors. Sequenced by immunoSEQ multiplex PCR; TCRdb stores in-frame clones only, minus some. Among 180,000 or so clones listed, roughly nine tenths were seen once. Sequencing input: PBMCs. Receptors originate from a man aged 25-40 years in good health and CMV-seropositive.

This chain uses TRBV21-1 with TRBJ1-2. TRBV21-1 is shown as a pseudogene. The CDR3 has 15 residues. CDR3: CASSSSPTKGYGYTF. The CDR3 nucleotides read TGTGCCAGCAGCTCAAGCCCCACAAAAGGCTATGGCTACACCTTC.

This chain joins TRBV5-1 and TRBJ2-7; 7 nucleotides match TRBD1. With 4 bases clipped from V and 5 bases from J, the junction kept 9 bases outside the gene matches. Germline V lookup: CDR1 SGHRS, CDR2 YFSETQ. The CDR3 has 14 amino acids. This chain's CDR3 is CASSPDTGVNEQYF. The CDR3 nucleotides read TGCGCCAGCAGCCCCGATACAGGGGTCAACGAGCAGTACTTC.

The J gene is TRBJ2-7, the V gene TRBV6-5; 11 positions match TRBD1. This CDR3 contains 14 residues. J gave up 4 bases and V 6 bases, and 5 bases lay outside the gene matches. Germline-derived CDR1 and CDR2 are MNHEY and SVGAGI. CDR3: CASREDRGPYEQYF. As DNA, the CDR3 is TGTGCCAGCAGGGAGGACAGGGGGCCGTACGAGCAGTACTTC.

There are a few counts of this clone. Relative to the germline gene, one junction end is altered; a read error may explain this. The V call is TRBV20-1, the J call TRBJ1-1; D is undetermined. The CDR3 sequence is 8 residues long. The germline V gene encodes CDR1 DFQATT and CDR2 SNEGSKA (reference sequence). The CDR3 loop reads CSAGGRHF. The CDR3, as DNA: TGCAGTGCTGGAGGTCGGCACTTT.

The chain links TRBV5-1 to TRBJ1-1; D call uncertain. The CDR3 totals 14 residues. Germline lookup yields CDR1 SGHRS and CDR2 YFSETQ. Trimming left V 1 base short and J 3 bases short, with 10 bases between. The CDR3 coding sequence is TGCGCCAGCAGCTTGATAGGGAAAGACACTGAAGCTTTCTTT. Its protein product is CASSLIGKDTEAFF. The entire variable domain, with the rest obtained from reference TRBV5-1 and TRBJ1-1, is as follows: KAGVTQTPRYLIKTRGQQVTLSCSPISGHRSVSWYQQTPGQGLQFLFEYFSETQRNKGNFPGRFSGRQFSNSRSEMNVSTLELGDSALYLCASSLIGKDTEAFFGQGTRLTVV.

This chain links TRBV6-4 with TRBJ1-5, with D hard to call. The V and J ends lost 0 bases and 4 bases respectively, with 13 bases between them. CDR1 is MRHNA, CDR2 SNTAGT, per germline. CDR3 length: 16 amino acids. CDR3 sequence reads: CASSDSFHLPNQPQHF. CDR3 nucleotide sequence: TGTGCCAGCAGTGACTCTTTTCATCTCCCGAATCAGCCCCAGCATTTT.

The table lists this clone with a count of one. The V and J genes are TRBV18 and TRBJ2-7; TRBD1 might be the D (6 bases). Germline V gene data show CDR1 as KGHSH and CDR2 as LQKENI. V was pared by 4 bases and J by 0 bases, with 13 bases between. The length of the CDR3 is 15 residues. For the CDR3, the DNA is TGTGCCAGCTCACAACAGGGTCCCCCCTCCTACGAGCAGTACTTC. It encodes CASSQQGPPSYEQYF.